This T cell receptor beta chain was identified during a study of regulatory T cells in long-lasting Graves disease. Looked up from germline, CDR1 is MNHNS and CDR2 is SASEGT. CDR3 length equals 11 residues. The sample's time point: newly diagnosed GD, antithyroid drugs for less than 3 months. With RNA extracted from PBMCs as input, the TCR library was made. EDTA tubes were used for drawing 8 to 9 milliliters of peripheral blood. To make TCR beta libraries, researchers used iRepertoire HTBI primers and Arm-PCR of CDR3 regions. TCRdb reprocessed the multiplex PCR reads with MiXCR, giving one entry per CDR3 protein. The sample has roughly 350,000 distinct CDR3 sequences; around 15% are singletons. This clonotype came up a few times. The junction differs from germline at one of its ends, possibly a read error. The data also belong to a second study, concerning T cells in Graves' hyperthyroidism and ophthalmopathy. That paper adds: For the diagnoses, clinical symptoms, serum thyroxine and TRAb, thyroid ultrasound and orbital computed tomography were used. The TCR CDR3 was amplified in a first-round RT-PCR using the HTBI primer set.

The chain uses TRBV6-1 and TRBJ2-7; 7 bases are shared with TRBD1. This TCR derives from a woman aged 18-29 years with Graves disease. Specimen: peripheral blood mononuclear cells (PBMCs), collected at new diagnosis, from a patient treated with antithyroid drugs. CDR3 residues: CASSVQGRLSF. DNA for the CDR3: TGTGCCAGCAGTGTACAGGGGAGATTAAGCTTC.